This T cell receptor (beta chain) was found in a study of shared clonotypes between healthy human individuals. The data were produced by immunoSEQ multiplex PCR, yet TCRdb's version contains in-frame clones alone and is incomplete. The table shows roughly 1 million clones, with more than 65% occurring only once. Trimming cost V 5 bases and J 2 bases; bases outside gene matches: 4. The CDR3 runs to 14 residues. Germline V gene sequence: CDR1 GTSNPN, CDR2 SVGIG (reference sequence). V gene TRBV30 combines with J gene TRBJ1-5; the match to TRBD1 covers 9 bases. Material: memory CD4+ T cells sorted from blood. The sample's subset: CD45RA-negative fraction. The sequence was collected from a man younger than 35 in good health. CDR3 amino acids: CAWQTGGGNQPQHF. DNA for the CDR3: TGTGCCTGGCAGACAGGGGGAGGCAATCAGCCCCAGCATTTT.